This entry concerns a single T cell receptor (beta chain). Its cognate antigen is unknown. The Oncomine TCR Beta short-read assay was applied to DNA of cultured CD4+ T cells. TCRdb re-derived calls from the PCR reads in MiXCR, one entry per CDR3 protein. Of around 12,000 distinct CDR3 sequences listed, 45% to 75% were seen once; the top ten hold around 9.9%. This entry belongs to a study of vaccination and CD4 T cells after COVID-19. Indicated treatment: approximately nine-day PBMC culture with coronavirus spike peptide pools or control peptides (ViraFEST assay). The CDR3 spans 14 residues. V shed 10 bases, J shed 9 bases, and the junction held 10 bases outside the gene matches. Germline lookup yields CDR1 LNHDA and CDR2 SQIVND (reference sequence).

The chain is built from TRBV19 and TRBJ2-1, with TRBD2 matching 12 bases. This clonotype originated in a human donor who had recovered from COVID-19. Sample: CD4+ T cells from blood, cultured in vitro. The CDR3 loop is CATVTSGSRGEQFF. The CDR3 coding sequence is TGTGCCACCGTGACTAGCGGGAGTCGGGGTGAGCAGTTCTTC.